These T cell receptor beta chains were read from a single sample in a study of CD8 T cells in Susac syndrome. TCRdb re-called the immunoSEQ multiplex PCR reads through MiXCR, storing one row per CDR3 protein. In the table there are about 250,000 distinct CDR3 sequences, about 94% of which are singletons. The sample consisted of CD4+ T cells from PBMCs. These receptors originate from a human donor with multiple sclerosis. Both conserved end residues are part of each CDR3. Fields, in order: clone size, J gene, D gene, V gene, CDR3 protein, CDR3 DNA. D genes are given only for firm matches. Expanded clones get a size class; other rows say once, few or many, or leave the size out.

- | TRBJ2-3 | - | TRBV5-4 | CASSSGITFSTDTQYF | TGTGCCAGCAGCTCCGGGATAACCTTTAGCACAGATACGCAGTATTTT
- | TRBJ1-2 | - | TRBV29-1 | CSDTTGWGYTF | TGCAGCGATACAACAGGGTGGGGCTACACCTTC
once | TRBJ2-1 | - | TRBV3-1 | CASSQRHPRGRHLNEQFF | TGTGCCAGCAGCCAACGTCACCCCAGGGGAAGGCATCTCAATGAGCAGTTCTTC
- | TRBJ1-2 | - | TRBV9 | CASSVMAGGYGYTF | TGTGCCAGCAGCGTAATGGCGGGGGGCTATGGCTACACCTTC
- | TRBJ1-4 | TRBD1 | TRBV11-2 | CASSPEGAANEKLFF | TGTGCCAGCAGCCCAGAGGGGGCGGCTAATGAAAAACTGTTTTTT
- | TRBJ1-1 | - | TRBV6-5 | CASSPIGFSAEAFF | TGTGCCAGCAGCCCGATTGGGTTTTCGGCTGAAGCTTTCTTT
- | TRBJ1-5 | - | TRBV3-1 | CASSQGSALYQPQHF | TGTGCCAGCAGCCAAGGGTCGGCTTTATATCAGCCCCAGCATTTT
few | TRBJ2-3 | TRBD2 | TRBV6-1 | CASSSLGGTDTQYF | TGTGCCAGCAGTTCCCTGGGGGGGACAGATACGCAGTATTTT
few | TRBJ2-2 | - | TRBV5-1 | CASSLAANTGELFF | TGTGCCAGCAGCTTAGCGGCGAACACCGGGGAGCTGTTTTTT
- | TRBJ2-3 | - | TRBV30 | CAWTDGSTDTQYF | TGTGCCTGGACTGATGGCAGCACAGATACGCAGTATTTT
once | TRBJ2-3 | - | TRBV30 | CAGGSKTQYF | TGTGCCGGAGGGAGCAAGACGCAGTATTTT
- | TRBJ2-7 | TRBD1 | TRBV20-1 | CSARSGTGVVEQYF | TGCAGTGCTAGATCCGGGACAGGGGTTGTCGAGCAGTACTTC
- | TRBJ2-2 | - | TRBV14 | CASSTRLVRATGELFF | TGTGCCAGCAGCACACGACTAGTCCGGGCGACCGGGGAGCTGTTTTTT
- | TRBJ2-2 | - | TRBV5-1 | CASSSDSSNTGELFF | TGCGCCAGCAGCTCTGACAGTTCGAACACCGGGGAGCTGTTTTTT
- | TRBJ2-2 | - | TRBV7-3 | CASSPQPVGMAGELFF | TGTGCCAGCAGCCCCCAACCAGTTGGGATGGCCGGGGAGCTGTTTTTT
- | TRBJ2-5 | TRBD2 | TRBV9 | CASSVDLAGGLRETQYF | TGTGCCAGCAGCGTAGATCTAGCGGGGGGCCTTCGAGAGACCCAGTACTTC
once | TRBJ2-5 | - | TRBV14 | CASSVRGLLGETQYF | TGTGCCAGCAGCGTACGCGGCCTCCTCGGGGAGACCCAGTACTTC
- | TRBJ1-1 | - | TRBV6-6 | CASSLGGRTNTEAFF | TGTGCCAGCAGTTTAGGCGGCCGGACGAACACTGAAGCTTTCTTT
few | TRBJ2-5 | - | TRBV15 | CATSRGPETQYF | TGTGCCACCAGCAGAGGCCCTGAGACCCAGTACTTC
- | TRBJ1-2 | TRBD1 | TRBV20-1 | CSASGTGHGYTF | TGCAGTGCTTCCGGGACAGGGCATGGCTACACCTTC
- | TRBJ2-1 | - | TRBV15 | CATSSRVGSDNEQFF | TGTGCCACCAGCTCACGGGTAGGCTCGGACAATGAGCAGTTCTTC
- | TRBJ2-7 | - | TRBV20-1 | CSARPALGGYEQYF | TGCAGTGCTAGGCCGGCTCTCGGAGGGTACGAGCAGTACTTC
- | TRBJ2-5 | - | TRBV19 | CASSNPPGTQYF | TGTGCCAGTAGTAACCCCCCGGGAACCCAGTACTTC
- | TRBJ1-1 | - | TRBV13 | CASSLGSGARNTEAFF | TGTGCCAGCAGCTTAGGCTCGGGGGCGCGGAACACTGAAGCTTTCTTT
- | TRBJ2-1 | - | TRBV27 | CASRGERVPYNEQFF | TGTGCCAGCCGTGGGGAAAGGGTGCCCTACAATGAGCAGTTCTTC
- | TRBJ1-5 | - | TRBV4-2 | CASSQVGRDQPQHF | TGTGCCAGCAGCCAAGTGGGCAGGGATCAGCCCCAGCATTTT
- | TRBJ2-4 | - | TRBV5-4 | CASKSGEAAKNIQYF | TGTGCCAGCAAGTCAGGAGAGGCAGCCAAAAACATTCAGTACTTC
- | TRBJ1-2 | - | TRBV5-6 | CASSLAGEGGYTF | TGTGCCAGCAGCTTGGCCGGGGAGGGTGGCTACACCTTC
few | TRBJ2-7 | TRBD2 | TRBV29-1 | CSVGSGGYEQYF | TGCAGCGTTGGGTCGGGGGGCTACGAGCAGTACTTC
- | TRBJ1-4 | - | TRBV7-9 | CASSKTATTEKLFF | TGTGCCAGCAGCAAGACAGCAACTACGGAAAAACTGTTTTTT
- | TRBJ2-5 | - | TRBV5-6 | CASSSRRGRTSRETQYF | TGTGCCAGCAGCTCACGCCGGGGCAGGACGTCTCGCGAGACCCAGTACTTC
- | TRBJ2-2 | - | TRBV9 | CASSLRGAHTGELFF | TGTGCCAGCAGTCTCCGGGGGGCACACACCGGGGAGCTGTTTTTT
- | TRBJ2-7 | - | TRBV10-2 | CASSSLSEQYF | TGCGCCAGCAGCTCTCTTAGCGAGCAGTACTTC
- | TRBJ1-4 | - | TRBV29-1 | CSVDMGNEKLFF | TGCAGCGTTGACATGGGGAATGAAAAACTGTTTTTT
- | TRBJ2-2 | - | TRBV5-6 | CASSFGPLASNTGELFF | TGTGCCAGCAGCTTTGGTCCCCTAGCGTCGAACACCGGGGAGCTGTTTTTT
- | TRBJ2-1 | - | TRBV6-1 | CASSALGGSYNEQFF | TGTGCCAGCAGTGCCCTAGGTGGCTCCTACAATGAGCAGTTCTTC
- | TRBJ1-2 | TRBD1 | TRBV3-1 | CASSQEDRWSGGGYTF | TGTGCCAGCAGCCAGGAGGACAGGTGGTCGGGGGGTGGCTACACCTTC
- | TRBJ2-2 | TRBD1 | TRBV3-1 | CASSPGGQGGRELFF | TGTGCCAGCAGCCCTGGGGGACAGGGGGGACGGGAGCTGTTTTTT
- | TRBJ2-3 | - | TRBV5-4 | CASSLDSPDTQYF | TGTGCCAGCAGCTTGGACAGTCCAGATACGCAGTATTTT
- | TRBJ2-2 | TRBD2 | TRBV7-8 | CASSLTSGRTGELFF | TGTGCCAGCAGCTTAACTAGCGGGCGCACCGGGGAGCTGTTTTTT
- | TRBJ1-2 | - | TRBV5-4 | CASSLATPGSGYTF | TGTGCCAGCAGCTTGGCCACGCCGGGTTCTGGCTACACCTTC
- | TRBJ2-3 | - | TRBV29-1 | CSAIEVETVRGTDTQYF | TGCAGCGCGATTGAGGTCGAGACAGTCCGGGGCACAGATACGCAGTATTTT
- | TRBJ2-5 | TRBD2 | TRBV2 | CASTLGLAETQYF | TGTGCCAGCACCCTGGGACTAGCGGAGACCCAGTACTTC
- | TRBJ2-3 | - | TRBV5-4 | CASSVPPADTQYF | TGTGCCAGCAGCGTCCCTCCGGCAGATACGCAGTATTTT
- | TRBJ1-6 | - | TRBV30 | CAWSVGRVYNSPLHF | TGTGCCTGGAGTGTAGGCCGGGTCTATAATTCACCCCTCCACTTT
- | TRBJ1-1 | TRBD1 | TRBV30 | CASHNRDRGGGEAFF | TGTGCCTCGCATAACCGGGACAGGGGTGGGGGTGAAGCTTTCTTT
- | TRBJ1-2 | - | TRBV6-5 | CASSYSSSTIYGYTF | TGTGCCAGCAGTTACTCGAGTAGCACGATCTATGGCTACACCTTC
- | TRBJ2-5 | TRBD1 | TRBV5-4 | CASSLQGGPLETQYF | TGTGCCAGCAGCTTGCAAGGGGGCCCGTTAGAGACCCAGTACTTC
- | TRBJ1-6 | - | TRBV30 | CAWSGQVLMGNSPLHF | TGTGCCTGGAGTGGGCAGGTACTGATGGGAAATTCACCCCTCCACTTT
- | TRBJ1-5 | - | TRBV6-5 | CASSYFPNQPQHF | TGTGCCAGCAGTTACTTTCCCAATCAGCCCCAGCATTTT
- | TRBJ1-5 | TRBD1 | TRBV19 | CASSPRTGAGQPQHF | TGTGCCAGTAGTCCCCGGACAGGTGCGGGTCAGCCCCAGCATTTT
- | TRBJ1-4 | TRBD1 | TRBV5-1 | CASSLEGAGGNEKLFF | TGCGCCAGCAGCTTGGAAGGGGCAGGGGGGAATGAAAAACTGTTTTTT